The clone carrying this TCR beta chain was observed many times. Antigen: not known. The data derive from a study of breast tumors, draining lymph nodes, adjacent tissues. In germline, CDR1 is SGHAT, CDR2 FQNNGV. The V gene end was trimmed by 5 bases and the J gene end by 0 bases; junction bases not matched to a gene: 5. The CDR3 sequence is 16 residues long. One entry per CDR3 protein results from TCRdb running MiXCR on the multiplex PCR reads. The sample has 200,000 or so distinct CDR3 sequences; 31% are singletons. Axillary draining lymph nodes of breast cancer patients supplied the node samples. Overall study results and limits: Tumor TCR diversity was below lymph nodes but above nontumor tissue. Most tumor T cells seemingly derive from lymph node, then expand in tumor.

The J gene is TRBJ2-2, the V gene TRBV11-2; 8 bases align to TRBD2. The TCR sequence derives from a female donor with breast cancer. Some clones in this sample may be carry-over from other donors' samples. The sequenced material came from axillary lymph node tissue. The CDR3 loop is CASSPGTRTNTGELFF. The CDR3, as DNA: TGTGCCAGCAGCCCCGGGACTAGAACGAACACCGGGGAGCTGTTTTTT.